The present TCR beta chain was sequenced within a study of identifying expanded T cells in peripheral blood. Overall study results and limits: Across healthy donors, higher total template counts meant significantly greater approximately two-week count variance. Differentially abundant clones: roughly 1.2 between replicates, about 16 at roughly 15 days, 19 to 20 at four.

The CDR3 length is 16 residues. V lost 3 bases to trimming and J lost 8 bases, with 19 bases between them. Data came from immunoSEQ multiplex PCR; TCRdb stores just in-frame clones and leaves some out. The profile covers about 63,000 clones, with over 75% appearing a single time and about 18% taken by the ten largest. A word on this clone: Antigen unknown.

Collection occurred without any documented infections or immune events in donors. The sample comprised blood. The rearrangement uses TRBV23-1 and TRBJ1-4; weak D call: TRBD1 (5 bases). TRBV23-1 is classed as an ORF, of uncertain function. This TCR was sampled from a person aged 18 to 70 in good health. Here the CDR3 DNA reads TGCGCCAGCAGTCACCCGGGGCAAGGGGTAGGGGAAAAACTGTTTTTT. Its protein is CASSHPGQGVGEKLFF.